Below, 22 T cell receptor beta chains from the same sample are listed, as sequenced in a study of T cell responses to AZD1222 COVID-19 vaccine. TCRdb keeps only in-frame clones here, not all; method: immunoSEQ multiplex PCR. The sample carries some 150,000 clones, around 94% recorded once. The source was peripheral blood, collected on day 0 of AZD1222 vaccination. The receptors shown here come from an adult in good health.

This chain links TRBV11-2 with TRBJ2-3; 14 nucleotides match TRBD2. The J segment lost 5 bases and the V segment lost 5 bases, leaving 9 bases of the junction unmatched. The CDR3 is 17 residues long. CDR1 SGHAT and CDR2 FQNNGV come from the germline V gene. Here the CDR3 reads CASSPLRLAGGGDTQYF. CDR3 nucleotides: TGTGCCAGCAGCCCCCTAAGACTAGCGGGAGGGGGAGATACGCAGTATTTT.

The chain combines TRBV19 with TRBJ2-7, with 10 bases aligning to TRBD1. This CDR3 spans 15 amino acids. CDR1 LNHDA and CDR2 SQIVND come from the germline V gene (reference sequence). Trimming took 6 bases from V and 2 from J; bases not matched to a gene: 7. The CDR3 DNA is TGTGCCAGTAGCCCGCGGGACAGGGGTCCCTACGAGCAGTACTTC. It encodes CASSPRDRGPYEQYF.

V usage is TRBV2 and J usage is TRBJ1-2; D gene unclear. Germline CDR1 reads SNHLY; CDR2 reads FYNNEI. Trimming removed 6 bases from V and 7 bases from J, with 6 bases in between. The CDR3 has 10 amino acids. The CDR3 DNA reads as TGTGCCAGCAGCCGGGGTGGCTACACCTTC. The encoded protein is CASSRGGYTF.

V is TRBV11-2 and J is TRBJ2-7; 7 bases agree with TRBD2. Looked up from germline, CDR1 is SGHAT and CDR2 is FQNNGV. The length of the CDR3 is 14 residues. Trimming cost V 5 bases and J 3 bases; bases outside gene matches: 7. CDR3 in DNA: TGTGCCAGCAGCGATAGGGGACTATACTACGAGCAGTACTTC. Translation gives CASSDRGLYYEQYF.

This chain joins TRBV15 and TRBJ2-6; possible D gene TRBD2, 6 bases. The CDR3 is 15 residues long. In germline, CDR1 is LNHNV, CDR2 YYDKDF (reference sequence). V was pared by 5 bases and J by 2 bases, with 10 bases between. CDR3: CATSPRGAGANVLTF. The CDR3 DNA reads as TGTGCCACCAGCCCGCGCGGGGCTGGGGCCAACGTCCTGACTTTC.

The genes are TRBV21-1 and TRBJ2-7; the table's D call, TRBD2, was not checked against the DNA. TRBV21-1 is an annotated pseudogene. This CDR3 is built from 19 residues. The CDR3 DNA is TGTGCCAGCAGCAAAGACCGGACTAGCGGGAGGGAGTCCTACTACGAGCAGTACTTC. It yields the protein CASSKDRTSGRESYYEQYF.

The chain is built from TRBV2 and TRBJ2-5; 7 bases line up with TRBD2. The V gene's germline CDR1 is SNHLY and CDR2 FYNNEI. The CDR3 has 13 residues. V lost 8 bases, J lost 4 bases, and 7 bases stayed unmatched. The CDR3 DNA follows: TGTGCCAGCGGGCGGGGGACGGTAGAGACCCAGTACTTC. Amino acids: CASGRGTVETQYF.

The V and J genes are TRBV5-1 and TRBJ1-2; TRBD1 might be the D (6 bases). V dropped 4 bases and J dropped 0 bases, with 10 bases sitting between them. In germline, CDR1 is SGHRS, CDR2 YFSETQ. The CDR3 consists of 14 residues. The CDR3 loop reads CASSRDTANYGYTF. The DNA of the CDR3 is TGCGCCAGCAGCAGGGACACCGCTAACTATGGCTACACCTTC.

The chain combines TRBV23-1 with TRBJ2-5, with D perhaps being TRBD1 or TRBD2 (5 bases each). Being an ORF, TRBV23-1 has a function that is uncertain. This CDR3 spans 14 amino acids. The V end was cut by 6 bases, the J end by 4 bases, with 15 bases between. The CDR3 nucleotides read TGCGCCAGCAGCCGGGACCGCTGGCGAGAGACCCAGTACTTC. The encoded protein is CASSRDRWRETQYF.

This clone came up once. The rearrangement links TRBV5-5 to TRBJ2-7, with D perhaps being TRBD1 or TRBD2 (6 bases each). The CDR3 is 18 amino acids. Germline V CDR1 and CDR2: SGHKS, YYEKEE (reference sequence). Trimming removed 2 bases from V and 4 bases from J, with 25 bases in between. The CDR3 reads CASSLRPGAKTRGYEQYF. CDR3 coding DNA: TGTGCCAGCAGCTTACGTCCGGGGGCTAAGACCCGAGGGTACGAGCAGTACTTC.

This chain uses TRBV28 with TRBJ1-2, with 7 positions matching TRBD1. The CDR3 has 14 residues. V was pared by 4 bases and J by 8 bases, with 10 bases of the junction left unmatched. In germline, CDR1 is MDHEN, CDR2 SYDVKM. The chain's CDR3 is CASSYRTRGEGYTF. CDR3 coding DNA: TGTGCCAGCAGTTACCGGACCAGGGGGGAGGGCTACACCTTC.

This chain connects TRBV7-6 to TRBJ1-5; a possible D gene is TRBD1 (6 bases). V gave up 1 base and J gave up 3 bases, with 10 bases separating them. In germline, CDR1 is SGHVS, CDR2 FNYEAQ. The CDR3 consists of 15 residues. The CDR3 is CASSLDGGSNQPQHF. CDR3 nucleotide sequence: TGTGCCAGCAGCTTAGACGGGGGCTCCAATCAGCCCCAGCATTTT.

This clone was seen a few times. This rearrangement joins TRBV24-1 to TRBJ2-1, with TRBD1 identical over 9 bases. CDR1 and CDR2 from the germline V gene are KGHDR and SFDVKD. CDR3 length: 16 amino acids. Losses at the gene ends were 3 bases for V and 9 bases for J; bases not matched to a gene: 11. The CDR3 protein is CATSDTGQGRVGEQFF. Written as DNA, the CDR3 is TGTGCCACCAGTGATACGGGACAGGGAAGGGTCGGTGAGCAGTTCTTC.

CDR3 amino acids: CASSFYQQASGNTIYF. The CDR3 DNA is TGCGCCAGCAGCTTTTACCAGCAGGCATCTGGAAACACCATATATTTT. This sequence joins TRBV5-1 and TRBJ1-3; no clear D gene. V shed 2 bases and J shed 1 base, with 13 bases lying between them. Germline V gene lookup returns CDR1 SGHRS and CDR2 YFSETQ. The CDR3 runs 16 residues.

V usage is TRBV3-1 (or the pseudogene TRBV3-2) and J usage is TRBJ1-3; no reliable D call. Trimming removed 4 bases at V and 0 bases at J, with 10 bases between. Germline CDR1 and CDR2: LGHDT and YNNKEL (reference sequence). This CDR3 has 15 residues. The CDR3 DNA reads as TGTGCCAGCAGCCGAGATGCGCTCTCTGGAAACACCATATATTTT. It encodes CASSRDALSGNTIYF.

The table lists this clone with a few counts. V usage is TRBV7-2 and J usage is TRBJ1-1; a possible D gene is TRBD1 (6 bases). Trimming took off 5 bases at V and 3 bases at J, with 16 bases between the two ends. CDR1 and CDR2 (germline): SGHTA, FQGNSA. This CDR3 has 15 amino acids. The CDR3 DNA reads TGTGCCAGCAGCGACCGAAGGGGGGGGGACACTGAAGCTTTCTTT. As protein: CASSDRRGGDTEAFF.

The rearrangement joins TRBV6-1 to TRBJ2-1, with 9 nucleotides matching TRBD2. The length of the CDR3 is 15 residues. CDR1 MNHNS and CDR2 SASEGT come from the germline V gene. The junction had 1 base not matched to a gene; V was cut back by 0 bases and J by 4 bases. The CDR3 coding sequence is TGTGCCAGCAGTGAAGCGCTAGCGGGATACAATGAGCAGTTCTTC. Translation: CASSEALAGYNEQFF.

The chain combines TRBV21-1 with TRBJ1-1. TRBV21-1 is a known pseudogene. The CDR3 has 13 amino acids. DNA of the CDR3: TGTGCCAGCAATGGTGAGGCGAGCACTGAAGCTTTCTTT. Translated: CASNGEASTEAFF.

The V call is TRBV11-2, the J call TRBJ1-2; a weak D match, TRBD1 (5 bases). The germline CDR1 and CDR2 sequences are SGHAT and FQNNGV. Trimming shortened V by 4 bases and J by 4 bases, and 10 bases separated the two germline ends. The CDR3 length is 13 residues. The CDR3 coding sequence is TGTGCCAGCAGCTCGACAGCGACCTATGGCTACACCTTC. This codes for CASSSTATYGYTF. Using reference TRBV11-2 and TRBJ1-2 for the parts outside the CDR3, the full variable domain is EAGVAQSPRYKIIEKRQSVAFWCNPISGHATLYWYQQILGQGPKLLIQFQNNGVVDDSQLPKDRFSAERLKGVDSTLKIQPAKLEDSAVYLCASSSTATYGYTFGSGTRLTVV.

The genes are TRBV29-1 and TRBJ2-3; D unresolved. Trimming pared 4 bases from V and 0 bases from J, leaving 8 bases between. The germline V gene has CDR1 SQVTM and CDR2 ANQGSEA. The CDR3 spans 13 residues. The CDR3 DNA is TGCAGCGTTGCGTACAGAAGCACAGATACGCAGTATTTT. Amino acid sequence: CSVAYRSTDTQYF.

J is TRBJ1-4 and V is TRBV10-2, with unresolved D. The germline V and J ends were trimmed by 3 bases and 11 bases, with 10 bases remaining between them. The CDR3 extends over 12 amino acids. The germline CDR1 and CDR2 sequences are WSHSY and SAAADI. CDR3 coding DNA: TGCGCCAGCAGTGATGCCCGGGAGAAACTGTTTTTT. This sequence encodes CASSDAREKLFF.

CDR3 sequence (DNA): TGTGCCAGCAGCCCTCCCCGAAACAGGGGATATAATTCACCCCTCCACTTT. This translates into CASSPPRNRGYNSPLHF. The genes are TRBV27 and TRBJ1-6, with 7 bases aligning to TRBD1. V shed 6 bases, J shed 4 bases, and the junction held 12 bases outside the gene matches. Germline CDR1 and CDR2: MNHEY and SMNVEV (reference sequence). This CDR3 is built from 17 residues.